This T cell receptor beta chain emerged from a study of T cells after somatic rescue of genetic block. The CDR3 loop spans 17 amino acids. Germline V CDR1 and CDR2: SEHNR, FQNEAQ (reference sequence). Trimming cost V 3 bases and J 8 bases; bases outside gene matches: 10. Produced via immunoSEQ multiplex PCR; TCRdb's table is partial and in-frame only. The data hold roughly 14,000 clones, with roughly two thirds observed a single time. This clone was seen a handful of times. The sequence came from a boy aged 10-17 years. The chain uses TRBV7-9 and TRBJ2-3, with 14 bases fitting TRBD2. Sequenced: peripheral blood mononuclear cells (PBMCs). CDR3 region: CASSLFGTSGRRSTQYF. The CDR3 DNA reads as TGTGCCAGCAGCTTGTTCGGGACTAGCGGGAGACGTAGTACGCAGTATTTT.